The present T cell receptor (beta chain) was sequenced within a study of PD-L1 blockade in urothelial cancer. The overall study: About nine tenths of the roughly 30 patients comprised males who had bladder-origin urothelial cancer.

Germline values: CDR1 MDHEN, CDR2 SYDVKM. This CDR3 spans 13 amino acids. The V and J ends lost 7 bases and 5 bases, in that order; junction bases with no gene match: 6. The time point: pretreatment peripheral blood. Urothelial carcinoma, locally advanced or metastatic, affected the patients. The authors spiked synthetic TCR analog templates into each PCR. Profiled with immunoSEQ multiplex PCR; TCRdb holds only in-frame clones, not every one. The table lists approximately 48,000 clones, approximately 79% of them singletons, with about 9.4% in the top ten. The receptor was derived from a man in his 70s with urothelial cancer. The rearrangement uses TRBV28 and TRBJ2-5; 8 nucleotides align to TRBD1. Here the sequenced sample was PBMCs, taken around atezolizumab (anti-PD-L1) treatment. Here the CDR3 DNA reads TGTGCCAGCAACCGGGACAGGAGGGAGACCCAGTACTTC. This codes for CASNRDRRETQYF.